These 16 T cell receptor beta chains originate from one sample sequenced in a study of T-cell reconstitution after alpha-beta-depleted transplantation in children. Library preparation (for TCRbeta) was performed with unique molecular identifiers. TCRdb fed the PCR reads into MiXCR, producing one record per CDR3 protein. The sample gives around 600,000 distinct CDR3 sequences, over 15% of which show up once; 0.9% to 1.2% is in the top ten. This material consisted of PBMCs from the stem cell graft donor, taken from the stem cell graft. These receptors were taken from a human donor who donated a stem cell graft to a child with acute myeloid leukemia.

In the case of this clonotype: This may stem from a read error, because a much larger clone lies one nucleotide away. The V gene is TRBV7-2, the J gene TRBJ2-7; D remains ambiguous. The CDR3 is made up of 14 amino acids. Germline CDR1 is SGHTA and CDR2 is FQGNSA. CDR3 nucleotide sequence: TGTGCCAGCAGCACCCGAACTGCAACCTACGGGCAGTACTTC. Encoded protein: CASSTRTATYGQYF.

The chain uses TRBV20-1 and TRBJ2-7; weak D call: TRBD1 (5 bases). This CDR3 contains 13 residues. Germline V gives CDR1 DFQATT, CDR2 SNEGSKA (reference sequence). The V and J ends lost 3 bases and 0 bases respectively, with 9 bases between them. The CDR3 sequence is CSASSQGSYEQYV. The DNA of the CDR3 is TGCAGTGCTAGTTCCCAGGGCTCCTACGAGCAGTACGTC.

This clonotype was counted at least ten times. The genes are TRBV5-1 and TRBJ2-5; D is possibly TRBD1 (6 bases). CDR1 is SGHRS and CDR2 is YFSETQ in the germline V gene. This CDR3 comprises 15 residues. V was pared by 0 bases and J by 2 bases, with 11 bases between. The CDR3 DNA is TGCGCCAGCAGCTTGGAACTAGGGGGACAAGAGACCCAGTACTTC. It yields the protein CASSLELGGQETQYF.

This clonotype was picked up a small number of times. This chain joins TRBV24-1 and TRBJ2-1; TRBD2 matches 8 bases. The V segment lost 3 bases and the J segment 0 bases; nucleotides outside the gene matches: 6. CDR1 and CDR2 (germline): KGHDR, SFDVKD. The CDR3 sequence is 17 residues long. The CDR3 region has the DNA TGTGCCACCAGTGATCTAGCGGGCGCGAGCTCCTACAATGAGCAGTTCTTC. It specifies CATSDLAGASSYNEQFF.

The table lists this clonotype with many counts. The chain couples TRBV29-1 to TRBJ2-1; the D gene is possibly TRBD1 (7 bases). The CDR3 loop spans 14 amino acids. Trimming stripped 1 base from V and 8 bases from J, with 15 bases between. Germline CDR1 reads SQVTM; CDR2 reads ANQGSEA. Here the CDR3 reads CSVEARQGGDEQFF. Written as DNA, the CDR3 is TGCAGCGTTGAAGCTAGACAGGGCGGGGATGAGCAGTTCTTC.

This clonotype occurred a few times. V is TRBV7-3 and J is TRBJ2-7; weak D call: TRBD2 (6 bases). Trimming took 2 bases from V and 7 from J, leaving 15 bases between them. This CDR3 has 14 residues. Germline CDR1 reads SGHTA; CDR2 reads FQGTGA. CDR3 coding DNA: TGTGCCAGCAGCTTATCCGGGGGAGGCGGAGAGCAGTACTTC. This encodes CASSLSGGGGEQYF.

This clonotype was picked up many times. The chain carries TRBV12-3 or TRBV12-4 and TRBJ2-5; TRBD1 aligns across 11 bases. With 4 bases clipped from V and 5 bases from J, the junction kept 6 bases outside the gene matches. The CDR3 has 15 amino acids. Here the CDR3 DNA reads TGTGCCAGCAGTTCCCCCGGGACAGGGGGGGAGACCCAGTACTTC. Protein product: CASSSPGTGGETQYF.

This clonotype was seen ten or more times. The genes are TRBV20-1 and TRBJ2-5; 8 bases are a match to TRBD2. Germline V gene data show CDR1 as DFQATT and CDR2 as SNEGSKA (reference sequence). J was trimmed by 1 base and V by 2 bases; bases with no gene match: 6. This CDR3 is 15 amino acids long. The CDR3 sequence is CSARLSTSGQETQYF. DNA of the CDR3: TGCAGTGCTAGACTCTCCACTAGCGGCCAAGAGACCCAGTACTTC.

J is TRBJ2-3 and V is TRBV5-1, with D unresolved. The CDR3 runs 15 residues. The germline V gene encodes CDR1 SGHRS and CDR2 YFSETQ. Trimming removed 4 bases from V and 2 bases from J, with 14 bases in between. The CDR3: CASSRTPPYTDTQYF. The CDR3 coding sequence is TGCGCCAGCAGCCGAACACCACCTTACACAGATACGCAGTATTTT.

In this sample, this clonotype turned up a few times. This chain uses TRBV6-1 with TRBJ2-3; 8 bases agree with TRBD2. Germline V gives CDR1 MNHNS, CDR2 SASEGT. This CDR3 comprises 15 residues. The V and J ends lost 9 bases and 4 bases, in that order; junction bases with no gene match: 12. The CDR3 DNA follows: TGTGCCAGTCGAAATAGCGGGGAGGGCGCAGATACGCAGTATTTT. Residues: CASRNSGEGADTQYF.

This clonotype was seen a handful of times. V usage is TRBV10-3 and J usage is TRBJ2-1; 9 positions match TRBD1. The CDR3 is made up of 14 amino acids. From germline, CDR1 is ENHRY and CDR2 SYGVKD. V dropped 6 bases and J dropped 5; count of bases not matched to a gene: 5. The CDR3 DNA sequence: TGTGCCATCAGGCCGGGGACAGGGAACAATGAGCAGTTCTTC. This sequence encodes CAIRPGTGNNEQFF.

This clonotype has a handful of counts. V usage is TRBV7-2 and J usage is TRBJ2-1; TRBD1 aligns across 8 bases. The CDR3 extends over 15 amino acids. From germline, CDR1 is SGHTA and CDR2 FQGNSA. The V gene end was trimmed by 6 bases and the J gene end by 2 bases; junction bases not matched to a gene: 6. The CDR3 protein is CASSSDRVTYNEQFF. The CDR3, as DNA: TGTGCCAGCAGTTCGGACAGGGTAACCTACAATGAGCAGTTCTTC.

This sequence joins TRBV20-1 and TRBJ1-5, with D possibly being TRBD1 (6 bases). The CDR3 contains 16 residues. Germline CDR1 reads DFQATT; CDR2 reads SNEGSKA (reference sequence). V was shortened by 0 bases and J by 1 base, with 13 bases between the two germline ends. The CDR3 region is CSARDFGGHSNQPQHF. In DNA, the CDR3 is TGCAGTGCTAGAGATTTCGGGGGGCACAGCAATCAGCCCCAGCATTTT.

The gene calls are TRBV6-2 or TRBV6-3 and TRBJ2-1; 14 nucleotides line up with TRBD2. The CDR3 extends over 20 amino acids. CDR1 is MNHEY, CDR2 SVGEGT, per germline. V trimming: 3 bases; J trimming: 0 bases; junction bases outside the gene matches: 10. CDR3 loop: CASSYSGLAGGTGSYNEQFF. The CDR3 bases are TGTGCCAGCAGTTATTCTGGACTAGCGGGGGGCACCGGCTCCTACAATGAGCAGTTCTTC.

This clonotype was seen many times. The chain has TRBV4-3 and TRBJ1-2; D not resolved. The CDR3 covers 15 residues. Trimming left V 4 bases short and J 1 base short, with 13 bases between. The germline V gene has CDR1 LGHNA and CDR2 YSLEER. CDR3 loop: CASSRGLTDNYGYTF. The DNA for the CDR3 is TGCGCCAGCAGCCGAGGGCTGACGGATAACTATGGCTACACCTTC.

The chain links TRBV6-2 or TRBV6-3 to TRBJ2-1, with 8 bases lining up with TRBD2. Losses at the gene ends were 6 bases for V and 1 base for J; bases not matched to a gene: 11. The CDR3 runs 17 residues. CDR1 and CDR2 (germline): MNHEY, SVGEGT. The CDR3 bases are TGTGCCAGCAGGGAACTCGGCAGCGGGGGTTCCTACAATGAGCAGTTCTTC. Amino acid sequence: CASRELGSGGSYNEQFF.